This TCR beta chain originates from a study of T cell repertoires in cytomegalovirus infection. As for this clonotype: The target antigen is unknown.

Using its own MiXCR run on the reads, TCRdb lists one record per CDR3 protein. The profile shows around 81,000 distinct CDR3 sequences, about 37% of them singletons. This CDR3 comprises 14 residues. V gave up 2 bases and J gave up 7 bases, with 9 bases separating them. CDR1 is MNHEY, CDR2 SMNVEV, per germline (reference sequence). This chain links TRBV27 with TRBJ1-6; TRBD1 is a possible D gene (5 bases). The source is a human donor in good health (CMV status not recorded). Some clones in this sample may be carry-over from other donors' samples. The sequenced sample was CD8+ T cells from cultured PBMCs, obtained from culture after CMV antigen stimulation. The CDR3 DNA reads as TGTGCCAGCAGTTTAGTGGGGGGGAATTCACCCCTCCACTTT. Translation gives CASSLVGGNSPLHF.